The rows below give T cell receptor beta chains drawn from one sample of a study of CD8 T cell repertoires and HIV-1 epitope variants. These TCRs are of unknown antigen specificity. Measured with immunoSEQ multiplex PCR; TCRdb has only the in-frame clones, and not every one. This sample carries about 4,000 clones, about two thirds of them seen once, and the ten largest clones take 44%. Input material: cultured CD8+ T cells derived from PBMCs. All receptors derive from a male donor with HIV. Both conserved end residues are trimmed from each CDR3.

v_call cdr3_aa
TRBV12-5 ASGFILTGTNNEQF
TRBV4-3 ASSAYSGGPDNEQF
TRBV25-1 ASSEWGQGNTEAF
TRBV29-1 SVRQLAGVGNEQF
TRBV27 ASSPRYGQNQPQH
TRBV6-1 ASTRTDSGNTEAF
TRBV7-8 ASSKRAGGGRDTDTQY
TRBV27 ASRSGGRGSNQPQH
TRBV27 ASSSTESLYGYT
TRBV2 ASSEASLRGTYSNQPQH
TRBV7-9 ASSLVGEGNSPLH
TRBV5-7 ASSDPGTGVLGA
TRBV4-1 ASSQVELAGVADTQY
TRBV5-4 ASSFQSSYEQY
TRBV7-2 ASSSVLATDTQY
TRBV9 ASSVDGRDFAEQY
TRBV5-8 ASGGYNQPQH
TRBV4-1 ASSQESGLGQPQH
TRBV27 ASSRQGYYEQY
TRBV23-1 ASSPPGGYGDTEAF
TRBV5-6 ASSESGGAETQY
TRBV11-1 ASSARESYEQY
TRBV13 ASGSARIDQETQY
TRBV25-1 ASSRLGEQF